This TCR beta chain is from a study of regulatory T cells in long-lasting Graves disease. The time point here: newly diagnosed GD, antithyroid drugs for less than 3 months. Making the TCR library involved RNA that had been extracted from PBMCs. This clonotype was recorded many times. The CDR3 is made up of 14 amino acids. The V end lost 5 bases, the J end lost 0 bases, and 10 bases lay between the germline ends. For TCR beta, libraries came from iRepertoire HTBI primers and Arm-PCR of CDR3 regions. TCRdb redid the calling of the multiplex PCR reads with MiXCR, one entry per CDR3 protein. This table holds approximately 560,000 distinct CDR3 sequences, roughly 15% found once. These same data were also listed under a study on T cells in Graves' hyperthyroidism and ophthalmopathy.

The sequencing used peripheral blood mononuclear cells (PBMCs), collected at new diagnosis, from a patient treated with antithyroid drugs. The receptor comes from a young man with Graves disease. The genes are TRBV12-3 or TRBV12-4 and TRBJ1-1; D remains ambiguous. The CDR3 DNA reads TGTGCCAGCAGTGGAGCAACAGTGAACACTGAAGCTTTCTTT. This translates into CASSGATVNTEAFF.